Listed here are 7 T cell receptor beta chains from one sample, sequenced in a study of cytotoxic CD8 clonotypes in ibrutinib-treated CLL (dated by TCRdb to the early 2020s). What this sample's time point label stands for: 24 months on ibrutinib. Library preparation employed the immunoSEQ multiplex PCR assay. Drawn from immuneACCESS, this table holds only the in-frame rearrangements with V and J called that TCRdb kept. Clones are partly lost; checked studies trace under half to an unresolved V gene and leave the rest unexplained. This sample gives 52,000 or so clones in total; 70% to 90% of them show up just once. The top ten constitute roughly 22% of the sample. The sample was PBMCs, taken after 24 months of ibrutinib treatment. The receptors here all came from a human donor with chronic lymphocytic leukemia.

The V call is TRBV19, the J call TRBJ1-1, with 9 positions matching TRBD1. With 8 bases clipped from V and 0 bases from J, the junction kept 7 bases outside the gene matches. The CDR3 has 15 amino acids. Germline V gene data show CDR1 as LNHDA and CDR2 as SQIVND (reference sequence). In DNA form, the CDR3 reads TGTGCCAGTGGGAGACAGGGGGGGATGAACACTGAAGCTTTCTTT. It codes for CASGRQGGMNTEAFF. Complete variable domain (other parts from reference TRBV19 and TRBJ1-1): DGGITQSPKYLFRKEGQNVTLSCEQNLNHDAMYWYRQDPGQGLRLIYYSQIVNDFQKGDIAEGYSVSREKKESFPLTVTSAQKNPTAFYLCASGRQGGMNTEAFFGQGTRLTVV.

The chain couples TRBV27 to TRBJ2-4; maybe TRBD2 (5 bases). The germline V and J ends were trimmed by 3 bases and 6 bases, with 12 bases remaining between them. The CDR3 totals 14 residues. From germline, CDR1 is MNHEY and CDR2 SMNVEV (reference sequence). The CDR3 loop is CASSFGVGRNIQYF. The CDR3 DNA reads as TGTGCCAGCAGTTTCGGGGTAGGCAGAAACATTCAGTACTTC.

The chain employs TRBV4-2 and TRBJ2-3, with 8 bases fitting TRBD2. From germline, CDR1 is LGHNA and CDR2 YNFKEQ. This CDR3 has 16 residues. V was clipped by 4 bases and J by 0 bases; unmatched bases: 6. CDR3 loop: CASSRSERESTDTQYF. CDR3 DNA: TGTGCCAGCAGCCGAAGCGAGCGGGAGAGCACAGATACGCAGTATTTT.

The V gene is TRBV4-1, the J gene TRBJ1-4; no reliable D call. The CDR3 loop spans 14 amino acids. Germline V gene lookup returns CDR1 MGHRA and CDR2 YSYEKL. V lost 0 bases and J 8 bases, leaving 10 bases between the germline ends. The CDR3 nucleotides are TGCGCCAGCAGCCAAGATACCATTTCGGAAAAACTGTTTTTT. Protein product: CASSQDTISEKLFF.

The genes are TRBV5-4 and TRBJ2-6, with D unresolved. Germline V CDR1 and CDR2: SGHNT, YYREEE (reference sequence). The CDR3 spans 15 residues. V lost 4 bases, J lost 3 bases, and 11 bases lay in between. CDR3 in DNA: TGTGCCAGCAGCCAAGACCGTCTTGGGGCCAACGTCCTGACTTTC. It is translated as CASSQDRLGANVLTF.

This sequence joins TRBV27 and TRBJ2-1, with TRBD1 matching 7 bases. This CDR3 contains 16 residues. Trimming at V came to 4 bases and at J to 3 bases, leaving 9 bases not matched to a gene. Germline V lookup: CDR1 MNHEY, CDR2 SMNVEV (reference sequence). CDR3: CASSSSGTAVYNEQFF. CDR3 sequence (DNA): TGTGCCAGCAGTTCCTCCGGGACAGCTGTCTACAATGAGCAGTTCTTC.

The chain recombines TRBV7-2 with TRBJ2-1; the D gene could be TRBD1 or TRBD2 (5 bases each). The V gene lost 3 bases and the J gene lost 9 bases, with 9 bases spanning the gap. CDR1 and CDR2 from the germline V gene are SGHTA and FQGNSA. This CDR3 is built from 12 residues. Here the CDR3 DNA reads TGTGCCAGCAGCTTTGAAGGGACTGAGCAGTTCTTC. As protein: CASSFEGTEQFF.